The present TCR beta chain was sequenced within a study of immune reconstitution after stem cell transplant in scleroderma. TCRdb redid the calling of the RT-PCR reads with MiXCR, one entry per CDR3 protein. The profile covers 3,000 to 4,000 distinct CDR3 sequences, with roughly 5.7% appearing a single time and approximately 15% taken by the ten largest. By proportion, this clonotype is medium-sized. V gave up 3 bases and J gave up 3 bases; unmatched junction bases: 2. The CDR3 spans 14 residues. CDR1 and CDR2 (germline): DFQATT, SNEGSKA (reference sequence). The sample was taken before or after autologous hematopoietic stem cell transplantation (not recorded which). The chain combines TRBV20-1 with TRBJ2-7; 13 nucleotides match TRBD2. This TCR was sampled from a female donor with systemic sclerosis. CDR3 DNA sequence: TGCAGTGCTAGCGGACTAGCGGGAGTCTACGAGCAGTACTTC. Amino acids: CSASGLAGVYEQYF.